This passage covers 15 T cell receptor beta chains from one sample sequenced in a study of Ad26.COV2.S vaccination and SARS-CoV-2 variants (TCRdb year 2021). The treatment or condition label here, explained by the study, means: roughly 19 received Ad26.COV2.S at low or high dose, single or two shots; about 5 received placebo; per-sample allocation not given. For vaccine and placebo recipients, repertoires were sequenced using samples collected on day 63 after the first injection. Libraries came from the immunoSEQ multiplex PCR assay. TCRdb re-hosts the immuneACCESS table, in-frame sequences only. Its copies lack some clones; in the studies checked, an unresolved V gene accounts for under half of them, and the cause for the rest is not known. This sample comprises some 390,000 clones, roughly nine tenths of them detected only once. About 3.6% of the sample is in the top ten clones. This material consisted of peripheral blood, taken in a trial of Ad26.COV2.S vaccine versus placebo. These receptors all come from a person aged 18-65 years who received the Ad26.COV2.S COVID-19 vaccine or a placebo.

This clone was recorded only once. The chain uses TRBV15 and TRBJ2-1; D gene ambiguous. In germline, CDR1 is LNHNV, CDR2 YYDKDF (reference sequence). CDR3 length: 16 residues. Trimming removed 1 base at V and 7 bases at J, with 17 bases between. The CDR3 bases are TGTGCCACCAGCAGAGCGCGGACCCTGTCTACGAATGAGCAGTTCTTC. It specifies CATSRARTLSTNEQFF.

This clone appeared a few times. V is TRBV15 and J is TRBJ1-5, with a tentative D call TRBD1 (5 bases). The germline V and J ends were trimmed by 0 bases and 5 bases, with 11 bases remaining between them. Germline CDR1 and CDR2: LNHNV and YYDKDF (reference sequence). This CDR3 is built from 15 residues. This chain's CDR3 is CATSRDRARHQPQHF. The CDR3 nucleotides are TGTGCCACCAGCAGAGACAGGGCGCGGCATCAGCCCCAGCATTTT.

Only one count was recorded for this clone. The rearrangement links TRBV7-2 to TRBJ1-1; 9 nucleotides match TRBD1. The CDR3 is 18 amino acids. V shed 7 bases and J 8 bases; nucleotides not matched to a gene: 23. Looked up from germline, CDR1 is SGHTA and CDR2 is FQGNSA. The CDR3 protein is CASTKQGTGIIPREEAFF. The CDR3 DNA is TGTGCCAGCACCAAGCAGGGGACAGGGATTATACCACGTGAGGAAGCTTTCTTT. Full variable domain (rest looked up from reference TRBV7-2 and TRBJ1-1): GAGVSQSPSNKVTEKGKDVELRCDPISGHTALYWYRQSLGQGLEFLIYFQGNSAPDKSGLPSDRFSAERTGGSVSTLTIQRTQQEDSAVYLCASTKQGTGIIPREEAFFGQGTRLTVV.

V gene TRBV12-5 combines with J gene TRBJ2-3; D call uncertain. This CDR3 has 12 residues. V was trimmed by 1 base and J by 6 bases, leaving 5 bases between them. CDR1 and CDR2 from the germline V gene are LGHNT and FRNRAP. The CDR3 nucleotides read TGTGCTAGTGGTTTGGGGCTGGATACGCAGTATTTT. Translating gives CASGLGLDTQYF.

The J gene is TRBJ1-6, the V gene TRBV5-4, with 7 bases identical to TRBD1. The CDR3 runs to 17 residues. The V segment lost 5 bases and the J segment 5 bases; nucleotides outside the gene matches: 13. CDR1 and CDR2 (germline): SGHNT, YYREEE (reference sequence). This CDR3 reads CASRHPLEGADNSPLHF. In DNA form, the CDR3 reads TGTGCCAGCAGACACCCCCTGGAGGGGGCGGATAATTCACCCCTCCACTTT.

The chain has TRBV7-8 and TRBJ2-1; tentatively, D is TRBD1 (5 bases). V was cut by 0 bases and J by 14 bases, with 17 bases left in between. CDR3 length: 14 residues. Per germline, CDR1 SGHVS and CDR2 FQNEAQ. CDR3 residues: CASSLAGLGPPEFF. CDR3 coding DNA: TGTGCCAGCAGCTTAGCGGGGCTGGGCCCGCCCGAGTTCTTC.

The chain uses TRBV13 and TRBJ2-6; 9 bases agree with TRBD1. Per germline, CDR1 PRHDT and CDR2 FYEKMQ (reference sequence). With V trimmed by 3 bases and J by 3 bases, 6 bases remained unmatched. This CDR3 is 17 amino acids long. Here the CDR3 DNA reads TGTGCCAGCAGCTTTACACAGGGGGCAATTGGGGCCAACGTCCTGACTTTC. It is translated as CASSFTQGAIGANVLTF. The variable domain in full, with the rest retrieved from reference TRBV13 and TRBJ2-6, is AAGVIQSPRHLIKEKRETATLKCYPIPRHDTVYWYQQGPGQDPQFLISFYEKMQSDKGSIPDRFSAQQFSDYHSELNMSSLELGDSALYFCASSFTQGAIGANVLTFGAGSRLTVL.

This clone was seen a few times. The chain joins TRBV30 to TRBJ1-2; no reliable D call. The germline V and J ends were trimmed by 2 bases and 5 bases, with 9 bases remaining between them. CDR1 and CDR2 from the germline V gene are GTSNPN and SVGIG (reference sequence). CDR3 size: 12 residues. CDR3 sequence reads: CAWSMGFYGYTF. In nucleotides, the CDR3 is TGTGCCTGGAGTATGGGTTTTTATGGCTACACCTTC.

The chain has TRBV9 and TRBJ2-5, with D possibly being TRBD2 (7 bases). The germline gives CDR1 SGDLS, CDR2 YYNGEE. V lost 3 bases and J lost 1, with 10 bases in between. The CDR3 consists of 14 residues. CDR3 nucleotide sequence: TGTGCCAGCAGCGCGGGGGGCCCCCAAGAGACCCAGTACTTC. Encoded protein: CASSAGGPQETQYF.

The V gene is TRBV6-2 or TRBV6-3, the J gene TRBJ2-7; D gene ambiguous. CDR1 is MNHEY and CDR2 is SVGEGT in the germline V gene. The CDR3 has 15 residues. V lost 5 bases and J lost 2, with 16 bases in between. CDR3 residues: CASSPGHTSTYEQYF. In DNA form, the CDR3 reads TGTGCCAGCAGTCCGGGTCACACTTCTACCTACGAGCAGTACTTC.

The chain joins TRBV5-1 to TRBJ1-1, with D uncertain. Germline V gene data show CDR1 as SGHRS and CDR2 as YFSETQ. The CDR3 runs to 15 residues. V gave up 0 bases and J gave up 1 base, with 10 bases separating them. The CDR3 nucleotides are TGCGCCAGCAGCTTGGCCTGGCCGGCGAACACTGAAGCTTTCTTT. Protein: CASSLAWPANTEAFF.

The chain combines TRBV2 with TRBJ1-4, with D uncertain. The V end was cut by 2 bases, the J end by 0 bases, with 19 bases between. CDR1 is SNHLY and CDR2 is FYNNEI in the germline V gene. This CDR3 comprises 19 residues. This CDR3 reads CASSEIWPIHPATNEKLFF. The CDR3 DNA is TGTGCCAGCAGTGAAATTTGGCCGATTCACCCTGCAACTAATGAAAAACTGTTTTTT.

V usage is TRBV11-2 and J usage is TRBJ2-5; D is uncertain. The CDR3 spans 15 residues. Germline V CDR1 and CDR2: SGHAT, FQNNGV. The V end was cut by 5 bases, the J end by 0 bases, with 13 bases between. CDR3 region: CASSPPVAYQETQYF. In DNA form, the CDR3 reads TGTGCCAGCAGCCCTCCCGTGGCGTACCAAGAGACCCAGTACTTC. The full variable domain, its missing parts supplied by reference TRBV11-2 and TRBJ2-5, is EAGVAQSPRYKIIEKRQSVAFWCNPISGHATLYWYQQILGQGPKLLIQFQNNGVVDDSQLPKDRFSAERLKGVDSTLKIQPAKLEDSAVYLCASSPPVAYQETQYFGPGTRLLVL.

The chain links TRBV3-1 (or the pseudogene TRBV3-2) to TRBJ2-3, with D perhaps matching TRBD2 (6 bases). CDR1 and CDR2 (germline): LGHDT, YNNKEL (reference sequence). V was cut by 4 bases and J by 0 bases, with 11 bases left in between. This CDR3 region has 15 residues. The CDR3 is CASSPGLLSTDTQYF. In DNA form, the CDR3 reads TGTGCCAGCAGCCCGGGACTTTTGAGCACAGATACGCAGTATTTT.

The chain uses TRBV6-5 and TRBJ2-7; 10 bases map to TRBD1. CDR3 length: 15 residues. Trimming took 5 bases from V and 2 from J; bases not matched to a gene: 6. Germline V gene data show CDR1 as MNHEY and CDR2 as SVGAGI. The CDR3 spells CASSLTGTGAYEQYF. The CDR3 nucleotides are TGTGCCAGCAGTCTCACCGGGACAGGGGCCTACGAGCAGTACTTC.